Below, 25 T cell receptor beta chains from the same sample are listed, as sequenced in a study of a mutant IDH1 vaccine in newly diagnosed glioma. The time point is: week 11, during vaccination. All doses held 300 ug of mutant IDH1 20-mer peptide, with topical imiquimod. Assay used: immunoSEQ multiplex PCR; TCRdb lists only in-frame clones, some missing. The top ten hold about 9.4% of the sample, which has about 64,000 clones, about four fifths seen once. The antigens of these receptors remain unknown. The specimen was PBMCs, collected from a glioma patient whose treatment included an IDH1 peptide vaccine. The receptors here all came from a woman in her 50s with glioma.

This clone was picked up a small number of times. The V and J genes are TRBV2 and TRBJ1-5; D unresolved. Germline loops: CDR1 SNHLY, CDR2 FYNNEI. The CDR3 runs to 12 residues. The V gene lost 4 bases and the J gene lost 8 bases, with 9 bases spanning the gap. CDR3 in amino acids: CASSAGREPQHF. CDR3 in DNA: TGTGCCAGCAGTGCGGGGAGGGAGCCCCAGCATTTT.

The chain has TRBV6-6 and TRBJ1-5, with D maybe TRBD1 (5 bases). This CDR3 comprises 14 residues. The germline gives CDR1 MNHNY, CDR2 SVGAGI (reference sequence). Trimming stripped 8 bases from V and 4 bases from J, with 15 bases between. This CDR3 is CASRGGSKNQPQHF. The CDR3 coding sequence is TGTGCCAGCCGGGGGGGGAGCAAGAATCAGCCCCAGCATTTT.

V gene TRBV5-1 combines with J gene TRBJ1-2; perhaps TRBD1 as D (6 bases). V was shortened by 4 bases and J by 7 bases, with 14 bases between the two germline ends. Germline lookup yields CDR1 SGHRS and CDR2 YFSETQ. The CDR3 has 13 amino acids. The CDR3 region is CASSQAGDGGYTF. For the CDR3, the DNA is TGCGCCAGCAGCCAAGCAGGGGATGGTGGCTACACCTTC.

This clone has just one count. The V call is TRBV5-1, the J call TRBJ1-1, with TRBD1 identical over 11 bases. Germline V gene data show CDR1 as SGHRS and CDR2 as YFSETQ. Losses at the gene ends were 0 bases for V and 12 bases for J; bases not matched to a gene: 10. The CDR3 is made up of 15 amino acids. The CDR3 is CASSLAGTGGYGTFF. CDR3 bases: TGCGCCAGCAGCTTGGCGGGGACAGGGGGATATGGGACTTTCTTT. Drawing the rest from reference TRBV5-1 and TRBJ1-1, the complete variable domain is KAGVTQTPRYLIKTRGQQVTLSCSPISGHRSVSWYQQTPGQGLQFLFEYFSETQRNKGNFPGRFSGRQFSNSRSEMNVSTLELGDSALYLCASSLAGTGGYGTFFGQGTRLTVV.

The V and J genes are TRBV5-5 and TRBJ1-1; D is uncertain. Germline V lookup: CDR1 SGHKS, CDR2 YYEKEE (reference sequence). V was pared by 2 bases and J by 5 bases, with 10 bases between. CDR3 length: 13 amino acids. This CDR3 is CASSFSGGTEAFF. The CDR3 DNA reads as TGTGCCAGCAGCTTTTCAGGTGGTACTGAAGCTTTCTTT.

The gene calls are TRBV6-1 and TRBJ2-5, with D uncertain. The CDR3 is 13 residues long. V lost 4 bases to trimming and J lost 1 base, with 7 bases between them. Germline lookup yields CDR1 MNHNS and CDR2 SASEGT. The CDR3, as DNA: TGTGCCAGCAGTGCCCTACTCCAAGAGACCCAGTACTTC. Amino acids: CASSALLQETQYF.

This clone was observed a single time. This chain's CDR3 is CASSPGQAGSYGYTF. The DNA of the CDR3 is TGCGCCAGCAGCCCTGGACAGGCCGGGAGCTATGGCTACACCTTC. V gene TRBV5-1 combines with J gene TRBJ1-2; TRBD1 matches 7 bases. The CDR3 is made up of 15 amino acids. CDR1 is SGHRS, CDR2 YFSETQ, per germline. V shed 4 bases and J 4 bases; nucleotides not matched to a gene: 10.

V gene TRBV5-4 combines with J gene TRBJ1-2; D is perhaps TRBD1 (5 bases). The CDR3 covers 13 residues. The V end lost 4 bases, the J end lost 3 bases, and 10 bases lay between the germline ends. The germline CDR1 and CDR2 sequences are SGHNT and YYREEE (reference sequence). In DNA, the CDR3 is TGTGCCAGCAGCGCGGGGGAGGACTATGGCTACACCTTC. It translates to CASSAGEDYGYTF.

This clone was detected only once. The chain recombines TRBV5-1 with TRBJ1-3, with D uncertain. Trimming shortened V by 0 bases and J by 1 base, and 11 bases separated the two germline ends. The CDR3 covers 16 residues. Germline V gene lookup returns CDR1 SGHRS and CDR2 YFSETQ. The CDR3 spells CASSLDSPVSGNTIYF. CDR3 bases: TGCGCCAGCAGCTTGGACAGCCCGGTTTCTGGAAACACCATATATTTT.

This clone has a single count. The J gene is TRBJ2-7, the V gene TRBV5-6; 13 bases fit TRBD2. This CDR3 spans 14 amino acids. V lost 2 bases to trimming and J lost 6 bases; unmatched junction nucleotides: 2. CDR1 SGHDT and CDR2 YYEEEE come from the germline V gene. The CDR3 DNA follows: TGTGCCAGCAGCTTTGGACTAGCGGGGGTCGAGCAGTACTTC. Its translation: CASSFGLAGVEQYF. The full variable domain, rest sourced from reference TRBV5-6 and TRBJ2-7, is DAGVTQSPTHLIKTRGQQVTLRCSPKSGHDTVSWYQQALGQGPQFIFQYYEEEERQRGNFPDRFSGHQFPNYSSELNVNALLLGDSALYLCASSFGLAGVEQYFGPGTRLTVT.

The gene calls are TRBV28 and TRBJ1-2; TRBD1 matches at 7 bases. Germline loops: CDR1 MDHEN, CDR2 SYDVKM. The CDR3 spans 15 residues. V shed 6 bases and J 4 bases; nucleotides not matched to a gene: 11. CDR3 sequence reads: CASSPPRGRGYGYTF. In DNA, the CDR3 is TGTGCCAGCAGCCCCCCAAGGGGGCGCGGCTATGGCTACACCTTC.

The chain links TRBV5-1 to TRBJ2-2; weak D call: TRBD1 (5 bases). With 3 bases removed from V and 3 bases from J, the gap between germline ends came to 12 bases. Germline CDR1 is SGHRS and CDR2 is YFSETQ. The CDR3 sequence is 15 residues long. The CDR3 loop is CASSSLSRDTGELFF. In DNA, the CDR3 is TGCGCCAGCAGCTCATTGTCCAGGGACACCGGGGAGCTGTTTTTT. The full variable domain, completed using reference TRBV5-1 and TRBJ2-2, is KAGVTQTPRYLIKTRGQQVTLSCSPISGHRSVSWYQQTPGQGLQFLFEYFSETQRNKGNFPGRFSGRQFSNSRSEMNVSTLELGDSALYLCASSSLSRDTGELFFGEGSRLTVL.

The genes are TRBV27 and TRBJ2-7, with 7 bases lining up with TRBD1. The germline gives CDR1 MNHEY, CDR2 SMNVEV (reference sequence). V lost 5 bases to trimming and J lost 3 bases; unmatched junction nucleotides: 10. The CDR3 contains 15 residues. The CDR3 protein is CASSAYRGRVYEQYF. In DNA, the CDR3 is TGTGCCAGCAGTGCTTACAGGGGTAGGGTCTACGAGCAGTACTTC.

Here the CDR3 reads CASSPSFPGLAFNEQFF. CDR3 sequence (DNA): TGTGCCAGCAGCCCATCTTTTCCGGGACTAGCTTTCAATGAGCAGTTCTTC. V is TRBV5-6 and J is TRBJ2-1; TRBD2 matches at 9 bases. Germline V lookup: CDR1 SGHDT, CDR2 YYEEEE. The V and J ends lost 4 bases and 6 bases, in that order; junction bases with no gene match: 14. CDR3 length: 17 residues.

This clone was counted between two and nine times. The rearrangement joins TRBV6-5 to TRBJ2-7; 8 nucleotides line up with TRBD1. This CDR3 region has 12 residues. With V trimmed by 4 bases and J by 13 bases, 9 bases remained unmatched. Germline assignment: CDR1 MNHEY and CDR2 SVGAGI. CDR3 region: CASSSQTGVTYF. The CDR3 nucleotides read TGTGCCAGCAGTTCACAGACAGGGGTTACTTACTTC.

V gene TRBV19 combines with J gene TRBJ2-6; tentative D call: TRBD2 (5 bases). The V gene's germline CDR1 is LNHDA and CDR2 SQIVND (reference sequence). This CDR3 is 15 amino acids long. Trimming shortened V by 6 bases and J by 6 bases, and 15 bases separated the two germline ends. The CDR3 sequence: CASSWQRVTANVLTF. CDR3 coding DNA: TGTGCCAGTAGCTGGCAGAGGGTCACGGCCAACGTCCTGACTTTC.

CDR3 sequence: CASNPLFTDTQYF. The CDR3 DNA sequence: TGTGCCAGCAATCCACTCTTCACAGATACGCAGTATTTT. V usage is TRBV2 and J usage is TRBJ2-3; no definite D call. Germline CDR1 is SNHLY and CDR2 is FYNNEI. Between the trimmed V and J ends, which lost 7 bases and 2 bases, there was a span of 10 bases. The CDR3 length is 13 residues.

This clone came up once. The chain is built from TRBV11-3 and TRBJ2-7; D not resolved. This CDR3 is built from 12 residues. Trimming cost V 2 bases and J 5 bases, with 7 bases left between them. CDR1 SGHNT and CDR2 YENEEA come from the germline V gene. The CDR3 region has the DNA TGTGCCAGCAGCTTAAAGGCCCACGAGCAGTACTTC. Translating it yields CASSLKAHEQYF.

V gene TRBV9 combines with J gene TRBJ2-5; 8 bases match TRBD2. CDR1 SGDLS and CDR2 YYNGEE come from the germline V gene. CDR3 length: 15 residues. The V and J ends lost 0 bases and 1 base, in that order; junction bases with no gene match: 2. CDR3 sequence (DNA): TGTGCCAGCAGCGTAGACGGACTAGCCCAAGAGACCCAGTACTTC. This sequence encodes CASSVDGLAQETQYF.

This chain links TRBV7-9 with TRBJ2-7; unclear D gene. Germline V gene lookup returns CDR1 SEHNR and CDR2 FQNEAQ (reference sequence). V was trimmed by 1 base and J by 6 bases, leaving 16 bases between them. The CDR3 totals 15 residues. Here the CDR3 reads CASSLVSGHSGEQYF. The CDR3 nucleotides are TGTGCCAGCAGCTTAGTATCCGGGCATTCGGGCGAGCAGTACTTC.

This chain connects TRBV7-9 to TRBJ1-2; possible D gene TRBD1, 5 bases. V gave up 9 bases and J gave up 6 bases, with 11 bases separating them. Germline V gene lookup returns CDR1 SEHNR and CDR2 FQNEAQ (reference sequence). The CDR3 is 11 residues long. CDR3 in amino acids: CARGGADGYTF. As DNA, the CDR3 is TGTGCCAGGGGAGGGGCAGATGGCTACACCTTC.

The CDR3, as DNA: TGCACCAGCAGCCAATCCGCCGGGACTAGCGATGAGCAGTACTTC. It encodes CTSSQSAGTSDEQYF. This sequence joins TRBV1 and TRBJ2-7; TRBD2 is taken as the D call from the table, unchecked against the DNA. TRBV1 is given as a pseudogene. This CDR3 spans 15 amino acids.

The rearrangement joins TRBV7-9 to TRBJ1-2, with a tentative D call TRBD1 (5 bases). The V end was cut by 5 bases, the J end by 2 bases, with 18 bases between. The CDR3 covers 16 residues. Germline V gene sequence: CDR1 SEHNR, CDR2 FQNEAQ (reference sequence). The CDR3 coding sequence is TGTGCCAGCAGCCCCGGGGCGGTACCAAGGAACTATGGCTACACCTTC. This translates into CASSPGAVPRNYGYTF. The whole variable domain, filled in from reference TRBV7-9 and TRBJ1-2, reads DTGVSQNPRHKITKRGQNVTFRCDPISEHNRLYWYRQTLGQGPEFLTYFQNEAQLEKSRLLSDRFSAERPKGSFSTLEIQRTEQGDSAMYLCASSPGAVPRNYGYTFGSGTRLTVV.

J is TRBJ1-1 and V is TRBV5-1; TRBD1 aligns across 10 bases. This CDR3 has 16 amino acids. The V gene's germline CDR1 is SGHRS and CDR2 YFSETQ. V was pared by 1 base and J by 1 base, with 4 bases of the junction left unmatched. This CDR3 is CASSLSDRGTNTEAFF. The CDR3, as DNA: TGCGCCAGCAGCTTGTCGGACAGGGGGACGAACACTGAAGCTTTCTTT.

Details on this clone: Relative to the germline gene, one junction end is altered; a read error may explain this. The chain couples TRBV4-1 to TRBJ1-6; D remains ambiguous. Germline CDR1 and CDR2: MGHRA and YSYEKL. The CDR3 runs 12 residues. The CDR3 is CASSQGDGFRVF. In DNA form, the CDR3 reads TGCGCCAGCAGCCAGGGTGACGGATTCCGAGTATTT.